This is a list of T cell receptor beta chains from one sample in a study of beta chain features in type 1 diabetes. Profiled with immunoSEQ multiplex PCR; TCRdb holds only in-frame clones, not every one. The sample yields about 42,000 clones, approximately 48% seen once. The material sequenced was stem cell memory CD4+ T cells from blood. The receptors originated from a woman in her twenties or thirties in good health. The CDR3 runs from the conserved cysteine through the conserved F or W. Each record gives: V gene, CDR3 length, clone size, D gene, J gene, CDR3 protein, CDR3 DNA. A D gene is named only where the DNA matches it firmly. A clone size is listed for some rows: how often the clone was seen (once, few, many), or a class if it is expanded.

>TRBV6-5|16|.|.|TRBJ2-1
CASSYSPRRDYNEQFF
TGTGCCAGCAGTTACTCCCCCCGGCGGGATTACAATGAGCAGTTCTTC
>TRBV29-1|14|.|TRBD1|TRBJ2-1
CSVLRGQGYNEQFF
TGCAGCGTCCTAAGGGGACAGGGCTACAATGAGCAGTTCTTC
>TRBV7-2|14|.|.|TRBJ2-2
CASSLARVDGELFF
TGTGCCAGCAGCTTAGCCAGGGTGGACGGGGAGCTGTTTTTT
>TRBV9|17|.|.|TRBJ2-1
CASSVAFGGGGYNEQFF
TGTGCCAGCAGCGTAGCTTTCGGGGGAGGAGGGTACAATGAGCAGTTCTTC
>TRBV14|18|few|TRBD2|TRBJ2-1
CASSRLLAGGPLDNEQFF
TGTGCCAGCAGCCGACTCTTAGCGGGAGGGCCGCTTGACAATGAGCAGTTCTTC
>TRBV11-2|17|.|TRBD2|TRBJ2-1
CASSLPPWREGRGEQFF
TGTGCCAGCAGCTTACCCCCGTGGCGGGAGGGCCGGGGTGAGCAGTTCTTC
>TRBV7-7|14|.|TRBD1|TRBJ2-2
CASSPQGAVGELFF
TGTGCTAGCAGCCCGCAGGGGGCGGTCGGGGAGCTGTTTTTT
>TRBV7-3|15|.|.|TRBJ2-7
CASSSGSPGRNEQYF
TGTGCCAGCAGCTCCGGGAGCCCGGGGCGTAACGAGCAGTACTTC
>TRBV10-3|14|.|TRBD1|TRBJ2-7
CAISGTGGEYEQYF
TGTGCCATCAGTGGGACAGGGGGCGAATACGAGCAGTACTTC
>TRBV18|13|.|.|TRBJ2-7
CASSPPGQLEQYF
TGTGCCAGCTCACCGCCCGGACAGCTCGAGCAGTACTTC
>TRBV6-5|14|.|TRBD1|TRBJ2-7
CASSSRDRVNEQYF
TGTGCCAGCAGTTCCCGGGACAGAGTGAACGAGCAGTACTTC
>TRBV4-3|14|.|.|TRBJ2-3
CASRLDTGTDTQYF
TGCGCCAGCAGACTCGACACTGGCACAGATACGCAGTATTTT
>TRBV5-4|11|.|.|TRBJ2-1
CASRSEDEQFF
TGTGCCAGCAGGTCAGAGGATGAGCAGTTCTTC
>TRBV6-1|14|.|.|TRBJ1-1
CASSEGQMNTEAFF
TGTGCCAGCAGTGAAGGACAGATGAACACTGAAGCTTTCTTT
>TRBV18|16|few|TRBD1|TRBJ2-4
CASSPNVAGGTNIQYF
TGTGCCAGCTCACCAAACGTGGCAGGGGGCACGAACATTCAGTACTTC
>TRBV6-6|10|.|.|TRBJ2-1
CASSYSEQFF
TGTGCCAGCAGTTATAGTGAGCAGTTCTTC
>TRBV28|16|.|TRBD2|TRBJ2-1
CASSLLGLAGSGEQFF
TGTGCCAGCAGTCTCCTGGGACTAGCGGGATCAGGTGAGCAGTTCTTC
>TRBV10-3|13|many|.|TRBJ2-5
CAISGQEQETQYF
TGTGCCATCAGTGGACAGGAGCAAGAGACCCAGTACTTC
>TRBV19|14|once|TRBD2|TRBJ2-1
CASSTYSSGTEQFF
TGTGCCAGTAGTACCTACTCTAGCGGGACTGAGCAGTTCTTC
>TRBV2|12|.|.|TRBJ2-2
CASSEWPGELFF
TGTGCCAGCAGTGAGTGGCCCGGGGAGCTGTTTTTT
>TRBV29-1|15|few|TRBD2|TRBJ2-1
CSGREGTSGSDEQFF
TGCAGCGGCAGGGAGGGGACTAGCGGGAGTGATGAGCAGTTCTTC
>TRBV18|13|.|TRBD1|TRBJ1-2
CASSPGTDYGYTF
TGTGCCAGCTCACCAGGGACAGATTATGGCTACACCTTC
>TRBV18|18|.|.|TRBJ1-3
CASSPGPLAGGTGNTIYF
TGTGCCAGCTCACCGGGGCCACTAGCGGGAGGAACTGGAAACACCATATATTTT
>TRBV5-1|13|.|.|TRBJ2-5
CASSPWTEETQYF
TGCGCCAGCAGCCCCTGGACAGAAGAGACCCAGTACTTC
>TRBV18|17|few|TRBD1|TRBJ2-7
CASSPSRGQGFSYEQYF
TGTGCCAGCTCACCTTCCCGCGGACAGGGCTTCTCCTACGAGCAGTACTTC